This entry lists 30 T cell receptor beta chains sequenced from one sample in a study of blood T cell repertoires in COVID-19. Libraries were prepared by immunoSEQ multiplex PCR; TCRdb keeps only in-frame clonotypes and omits some of them. The data contain some 130,000 clones, 60% to 80% of them singletons. The sequenced sample was peripheral blood. These receptors were taken from a woman in her 70s with acute or convalescent COVID-19.

The rearrangement links TRBV18 to TRBJ2-1; D gene uncertain. This CDR3 is built from 15 residues. Germline assignment: CDR1 KGHSH and CDR2 LQKENI. The V and J ends lost 0 bases and 0 bases respectively, with 6 bases between them. CDR3 in amino acids: CASSPPPDSYNEQFF. The CDR3 nucleotides are TGTGCCAGCTCACCACCACCAGACTCCTACAATGAGCAGTTCTTC.

This clone has just a few counts. The genes are TRBV19 and TRBJ1-2, with 8 bases aligning to TRBD1. Per germline, CDR1 LNHDA and CDR2 SQIVND (reference sequence). The CDR3 covers 13 residues. Trimming cost V 3 bases and J 6 bases; bases outside gene matches: 3. The DNA of the CDR3 is TGTGCCAGTAGTATTTCGACAGGGGATGGCTACACCTTC. Translation: CASSISTGDGYTF.

The gene calls are TRBV28 and TRBJ1-5, with D perhaps TRBD1 (5 bases). Trimming took 2 bases from V and 0 from J, leaving 11 bases between them. The CDR3 has 16 amino acids. Looked up from germline, CDR1 is MDHEN and CDR2 is SYDVKM. The CDR3 is CASSLRQGNSNQPQHF. The CDR3 bases are TGTGCCAGCAGTTTAAGGCAGGGAAATAGCAATCAGCCCCAGCATTTT.

The V gene is TRBV19, the J gene TRBJ1-2, with D tentatively TRBD1 (6 bases). The V end lost 6 bases, the J end lost 3 bases, and 8 bases lay between the germline ends. CDR3 size: 12 residues. Germline-derived CDR1 and CDR2 are LNHDA and SQIVND (reference sequence). CDR3 coding DNA: TGTGCCAGTAGAAGGACAGACTATGGCTACACCTTC. Its protein is CASRRTDYGYTF. Looking up the rest from reference TRBV19 and TRBJ1-2 gives the full variable domain: DGGITQSPKYLFRKEGQNVTLSCEQNLNHDAMYWYRQDPGQGLRLIYYSQIVNDFQKGDIAEGYSVSREKKESFPLTVTSAQKNPTAFYLCASRRTDYGYTFGSGTRLTVV.

The V call is TRBV3-1 (or the pseudogene TRBV3-2), the J call TRBJ2-2; TRBD1 is a possible D gene (6 bases). Trimming took off 4 bases at V and 4 bases at J, with 19 bases between the two ends. Germline V gives CDR1 LGHDT, CDR2 YNNKEL (reference sequence). The CDR3 has 17 amino acids. CDR3 protein: CASSPQRQVVGTGELFF. The CDR3 DNA reads TGTGCCAGCAGCCCACAAAGACAGGTCGTCGGCACCGGGGAGCTGTTTTTT.

CDR3 sequence reads: CASSRGSGTEAFF. The CDR3 coding sequence is TGTGCCAGCAGCAGGGGCTCCGGGACTGAAGCTTTCTTT. The chain recombines TRBV3-1 (or the pseudogene TRBV3-2) with TRBJ1-1; perhaps TRBD1 as D (5 bases). V lost 5 bases and J lost 5, with 12 bases in between. The CDR3 contains 13 residues. CDR1 LGHDT and CDR2 YNNKEL come from the germline V gene (reference sequence).

This clone was observed a handful of times. V is TRBV7-8 and J is TRBJ1-2; 7 bases map to TRBD1. Germline loops: CDR1 SGHVS, CDR2 FQNEAQ. CDR3 size: 18 residues. J gave up 6 bases and V 6 bases, and 22 bases lay outside the gene matches. The CDR3 DNA follows: TGTGCCAGCAGGTCGTCAGGGGGAACAGGGCCGGTAGGGGATGGCTACACCTTC. Protein product: CASRSSGGTGPVGDGYTF.

The table lists this clone with a few counts. The chain combines TRBV3-1 (or the pseudogene TRBV3-2) with TRBJ1-1; D is ambiguous. V was pared by 6 bases and J by 2 bases, with 4 bases between. Germline loops: CDR1 LGHDT, CDR2 YNNKEL (reference sequence). The CDR3 loop spans 11 amino acids. This chain's CDR3 is CASSRNTEAFF. The CDR3 DNA sequence: TGTGCCAGCAGTCGTAACACTGAAGCTTTCTTT.

This clone has just one count. This chain links TRBV27 with TRBJ2-5; D is ambiguous. Germline V gives CDR1 MNHEY, CDR2 SMNVEV (reference sequence). There are 11 residues in the CDR3. The V gene lost 7 bases and the J gene lost 3 bases, with 6 bases spanning the gap. As DNA, the CDR3 is TGTGCCAGCATACCGGAAGAGACCCAGTACTTC. Translated: CASIPEETQYF.

This clone was seen a single time. The chain is built from TRBV19 and TRBJ2-5; 7 bases fit TRBD2. With 5 bases clipped from V and 4 bases from J, the junction kept 10 bases outside the gene matches. The germline V gene encodes CDR1 LNHDA and CDR2 SQIVND (reference sequence). CDR3 length: 15 residues. DNA for the CDR3: TGTGCCAGTAGTGGAGTCTCTAGCGGATTAGAGACCCAGTACTTC. Its translation: CASSGVSSGLETQYF.

The rearrangement joins TRBV5-4 to TRBJ2-5; the D gene is possibly TRBD2 (5 bases). Germline CDR1 SGHNT, CDR2 YYREEE (reference sequence). The V end lost 4 bases, the J end lost 2 bases, and 15 bases lay between the germline ends. The CDR3 is 15 amino acids. The chain's CDR3 is CASSRGGREQETQYF. The CDR3 bases are TGTGCCAGCAGCCGGGGTGGGAGAGAACAAGAGACCCAGTACTTC.

This clone was detected a few times. The chain links TRBV5-1 to TRBJ2-1; 8 nucleotides agree with TRBD2. Germline CDR1 is SGHRS and CDR2 is YFSETQ. Losses at the gene ends were 4 bases for V and 2 bases for J; bases not matched to a gene: 8. The CDR3 extends over 16 amino acids. CDR3 region: CASSLRVAGTYNEQFF. CDR3 bases: TGCGCCAGCAGCCTCCGGGTAGCGGGGACCTACAATGAGCAGTTCTTC.

This chain joins TRBV15 and TRBJ2-5; TRBD1 agrees at 7 bases. CDR3 size: 12 residues. Trimming cost V 6 bases and J 5 bases; bases outside gene matches: 3. Germline V CDR1 and CDR2: LNHNV, YYDKDF (reference sequence). The CDR3 nucleotides read TGTGCCACCAGTAGGGGGCTGGAGACCCAGTACTTC. Translation: CATSRGLETQYF. The whole variable domain, remainder taken from reference TRBV15 and TRBJ2-5, is DAMVIQNPRYQVTQFGKPVTLSCSQTLNHNVMYWYQQKSSQAPKLLFHYYDKDFNNEADTPDNFQSRRPNTSFCFLDIRSPGLGDTAMYLCATSRGLETQYFGPGTRLLVL.

Only a few counts were recorded for this clone. The chain combines TRBV21-1 with TRBJ2-7; the listed D gene, TRBD1, was not tested against the DNA. TRBV21-1 is reported as a pseudogene. The CDR3 runs 16 residues. This chain's CDR3 is CASRGTGGAESYEQYF. In nucleotides, the CDR3 is TGTGCCAGCAGGGGGACAGGGGGCGCGGAATCCTACGAGCAGTACTTC.

V usage is TRBV5-1 and J usage is TRBJ2-2; TRBD1 matches 7 bases. The junction had 3 bases not matched to a gene; V was cut back by 0 bases and J by 7 bases. The CDR3 length is 14 residues. The germline gives CDR1 SGHRS, CDR2 YFSETQ. The CDR3 coding sequence is TGCGCCAGCAGCTTGGACACAGGGGTCGGGGAGCTGTTTTTT. Translation gives CASSLDTGVGELFF.

This chain links TRBV4-2 with TRBJ2-5; D is perhaps TRBD2 (7 bases). V gave up 1 base and J gave up 3 bases, with 18 bases separating them. This CDR3 is built from 17 residues. Germline-derived CDR1 and CDR2 are LGHNA and YNFKEQ. In DNA form, the CDR3 reads TGTGCCAGCAGCCAAGGGGCTGCGGGGGCGCAGGAAGAGACCCAGTACTTC. This gives the protein CASSQGAAGAQEETQYF.

V usage is TRBV6-2 or TRBV6-3 and J usage is TRBJ2-3; 7 positions match TRBD1. Germline V CDR1 and CDR2: MNHEY, SVGEGT. The CDR3 extends over 14 amino acids. Trimming took 5 bases from V and 4 from J; bases not matched to a gene: 6. CDR3 residues: CASSPGQNPDTQYF. CDR3 in DNA: TGTGCCAGCAGTCCGGGACAGAATCCAGATACGCAGTATTTT.

J is TRBJ2-1 and V is TRBV3-1 (or the pseudogene TRBV3-2); TRBD2 matches 11 bases. The V gene end was trimmed by 0 bases and the J gene end by 8 bases; junction bases not matched to a gene: 12. CDR1 LGHDT and CDR2 YNNKEL come from the germline V gene (reference sequence). The CDR3 contains 18 residues. CDR3 sequence (DNA): TGTGCCAGCAGCCAAGATCGGTCCCCTAGCGGGGGGTTGCATGAGCAGTTCTTC. Encoded protein: CASSQDRSPSGGLHEQFF.

The chain uses TRBV5-4 and TRBJ2-3, with D possibly matching TRBD1 (6 bases). This CDR3 has 14 residues. Germline loops: CDR1 SGHNT, CDR2 YYREEE (reference sequence). V lost 4 bases and J lost 6, with 15 bases in between. For the CDR3, the DNA is TGTGCCAGCAGCGATGGGGACAATTGGGATACGCAGTATTTT. Protein: CASSDGDNWDTQYF.

V is TRBV5-4 and J is TRBJ1-1, with no clear D. Germline CDR1 and CDR2: SGHNT and YYREEE (reference sequence). The CDR3 sequence is 14 residues long. Trimming removed 1 base at V and 6 bases at J, with 13 bases between. The CDR3: CASSLRSLESEAFF. CDR3 DNA: TGTGCCAGCAGCTTGAGGTCCCTAGAGTCTGAAGCTTTCTTT.

About this clone: This may be a read error: a much more frequent sequence differs by one nucleotide. The V gene is TRBV2, the J gene TRBJ2-5; 7 bases match TRBD1. With 8 bases clipped from V and 2 bases from J, the junction kept 2 bases outside the gene matches. Germline CDR1 reads SNHLY; CDR2 reads FYNNEI. The CDR3 consists of 12 residues. This chain's CDR3 is CASGGQQETQYF. The CDR3 bases are TGTGCCAGCGGGGGACAGCAAGAGACCCAGTACTTC.

The genes are TRBV4-3 and TRBJ2-3, with TRBD2 matching over 9 bases. Germline CDR1 reads LGHNA; CDR2 reads YSLEER. This CDR3 spans 16 amino acids. The junction had 6 bases not matched to a gene; V was cut back by 3 bases and J by 2 bases. CDR3 residues: CASSHFTSGYTDTQYF. CDR3 nucleotides: TGCGCCAGCAGCCACTTTACTAGCGGGTACACAGATACGCAGTATTTT.

The V and J genes are TRBV3-1 (or the pseudogene TRBV3-2) and TRBJ2-1; possible D gene TRBD1, 5 bases. This CDR3 contains 16 residues. Germline V gene sequence: CDR1 LGHDT, CDR2 YNNKEL (reference sequence). The V gene lost 4 bases and the J gene lost 1 base, with 14 bases spanning the gap. The CDR3 protein is CASSPTGVDSYNEQFF. The CDR3 region has the DNA TGTGCCAGCAGCCCCACAGGCGTAGATTCCTACAATGAGCAGTTCTTC.

V and J are TRBV7-9 and TRBJ2-7, with a possible D match to TRBD2 (6 bases). This CDR3 contains 14 residues. Germline CDR1 is SEHNR and CDR2 is FQNEAQ (reference sequence). Trimming took 6 bases from V and 3 from J, leaving 15 bases between them. In DNA form, the CDR3 reads TGTGCCAGCAGTGGCGGGACGGCCTTCTACGAGCAGTACTTC. Translation gives CASSGGTAFYEQYF.

The table lists this clone with a count of one. The V gene is TRBV2, the J gene TRBJ1-1; TRBD1 aligns across 7 bases. After removal of 8 bases from V and 5 bases from J, the junction contained 17 bases not matched to a gene. Germline CDR1 reads SNHLY; CDR2 reads FYNNEI. This CDR3 contains 16 residues. CDR3 amino acids: CASVQEGARVGTEAFF. CDR3 DNA sequence: TGTGCCAGCGTTCAGGAGGGGGCGCGAGTTGGGACTGAAGCTTTCTTT.

This clone was observed at least ten times. V usage is TRBV29-1 and J usage is TRBJ2-7, with 9 bases fitting TRBD1. Per the germline V gene, CDR1 is SQVTM and CDR2 is ANQGSEA. V lost 2 bases, J lost 2 bases, and 7 bases stayed unmatched. The CDR3 extends over 15 amino acids. CDR3 sequence reads: CSVERGDRGTYEQYF. The CDR3 nucleotides read TGCAGCGTTGAAAGGGGAGACAGGGGGACCTACGAGCAGTACTTC.

The chain has TRBV29-1 and TRBJ2-2, with D perhaps TRBD2 (6 bases). Trimming stripped 6 bases from V and 2 bases from J, with 16 bases between. The CDR3 contains 15 residues. Germline V gene sequence: CDR1 SQVTM, CDR2 ANQGSEA. CDR3: CSVGDSVGNTGELFF. The DNA of the CDR3 is TGCAGCGTCGGGGACTCCGTGGGAAACACCGGGGAGCTGTTTTTT.

This clone has ten or more counts. V gene TRBV14 combines with J gene TRBJ2-1; TRBD1 aligns across 7 bases. This CDR3 contains 20 residues. The junction had 19 bases not matched to a gene; V was cut back by 0 bases and J by 5 bases. CDR1 is SGHDN and CDR2 is FVKESK in the germline V gene. Here the CDR3 reads CASSQDGQSTTGSLDNEQFF. The CDR3 DNA reads TGTGCCAGCAGCCAAGATGGGCAATCAACGACAGGGTCCCTGGACAATGAGCAGTTCTTC.

The CDR3 protein is CASSSGTSGRDEQFF. The CDR3 nucleotides read TGTGCCAGCAGTTCCGGGACTAGCGGGAGGGATGAGCAGTTCTTC. This chain uses TRBV28 with TRBJ2-1; 16 bases are a match to TRBD2. The trim removed 4 bases at V and 8 bases at J, leaving 2 bases unmatched. Germline V gene sequence: CDR1 MDHEN, CDR2 SYDVKM. CDR3 length equals 15 residues.

This clone showed up just a few times. The CDR3 nucleotides are TGTGCCAGTAGTCTGACTAGCGGGAGTGTCGCCTACGAGCAGTACTTC. Encoded protein: CASSLTSGSVAYEQYF. The J gene is TRBJ2-7, the V gene TRBV19, with 12 bases lining up with TRBD2. The CDR3 covers 16 residues. The J segment lost 2 bases and the V segment lost 5 bases, leaving 7 bases of the junction unmatched. The germline CDR1 and CDR2 sequences are LNHDA and SQIVND (reference sequence).